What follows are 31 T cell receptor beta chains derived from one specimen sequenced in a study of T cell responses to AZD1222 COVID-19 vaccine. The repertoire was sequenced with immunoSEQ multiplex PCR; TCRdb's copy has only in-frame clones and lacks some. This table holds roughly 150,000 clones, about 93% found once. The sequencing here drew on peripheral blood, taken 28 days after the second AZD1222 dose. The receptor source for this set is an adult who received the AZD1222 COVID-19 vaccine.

In DNA form, the CDR3 reads TGTGCCCTAGAACAGCCCTACTATGGCTACACCTTC. Its protein product is CALEQPYYGYTF. This chain uses TRBV28 with TRBJ1-2; D is unresolved. The V gene lost 11 bases and the J gene lost 3 bases, with 13 bases spanning the gap. Germline lookup yields CDR1 MDHEN and CDR2 SYDVKM. The CDR3 has 12 amino acids.

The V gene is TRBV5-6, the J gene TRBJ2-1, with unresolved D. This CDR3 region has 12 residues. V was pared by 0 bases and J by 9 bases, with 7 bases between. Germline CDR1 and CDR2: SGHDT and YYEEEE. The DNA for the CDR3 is TGTGCCAGCAGCTTGGGGCCGGGTGAGCAGTTCTTC. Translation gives CASSLGPGEQFF.

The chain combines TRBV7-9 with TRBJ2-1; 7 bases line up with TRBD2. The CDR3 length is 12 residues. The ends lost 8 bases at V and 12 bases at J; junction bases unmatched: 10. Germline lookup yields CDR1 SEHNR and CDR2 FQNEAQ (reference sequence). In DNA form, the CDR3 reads TGTGCCAGCGGACTTGGACTAGGATGGCAGTTCTTC. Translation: CASGLGLGWQFF. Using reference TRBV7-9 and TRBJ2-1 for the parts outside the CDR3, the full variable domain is DTGVSQNPRHKITKRGQNVTFRCDPISEHNRLYWYRQTLGQGPEFLTYFQNEAQLEKSRLLSDRFSAERPKGSFSTLEIQRTEQGDSAMYLCASGLGLGWQFFGPGTRLTVL.

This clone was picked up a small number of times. In nucleotides, the CDR3 is TGCAGCGTTGTGACAGGCTCGTCCCAGCAGTACTTC. It yields the protein CSVVTGSSQQYF. The chain has TRBV29-1 and TRBJ2-7; weak D call: TRBD1 (6 bases). CDR3 length: 12 amino acids. Germline V gene data show CDR1 as SQVTM and CDR2 as ANQGSEA. The ends were cut back, 4 bases at V and 8 bases at J, with 15 bases in the middle.

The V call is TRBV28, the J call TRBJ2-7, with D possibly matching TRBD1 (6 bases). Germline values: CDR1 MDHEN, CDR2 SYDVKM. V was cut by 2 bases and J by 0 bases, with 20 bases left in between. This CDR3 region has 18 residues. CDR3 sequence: CASSLVGTRLPGSYEQYF. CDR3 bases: TGTGCCAGCAGTTTAGTAGGGACAAGACTACCCGGCTCCTACGAGCAGTACTTC.

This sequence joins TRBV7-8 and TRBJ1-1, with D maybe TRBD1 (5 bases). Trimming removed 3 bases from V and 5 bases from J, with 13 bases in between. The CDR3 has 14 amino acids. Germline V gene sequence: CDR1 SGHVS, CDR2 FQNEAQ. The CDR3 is CASSFASGGTEAFF. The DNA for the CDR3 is TGTGCCAGCAGCTTCGCAAGCGGGGGGACTGAAGCTTTCTTT.

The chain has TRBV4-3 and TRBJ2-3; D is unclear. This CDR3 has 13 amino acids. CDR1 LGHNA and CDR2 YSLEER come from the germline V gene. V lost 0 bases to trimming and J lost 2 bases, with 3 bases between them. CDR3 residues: CASSQDTTDTQYF. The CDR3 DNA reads TGCGCCAGCAGCCAAGACACCACAGATACGCAGTATTTT.

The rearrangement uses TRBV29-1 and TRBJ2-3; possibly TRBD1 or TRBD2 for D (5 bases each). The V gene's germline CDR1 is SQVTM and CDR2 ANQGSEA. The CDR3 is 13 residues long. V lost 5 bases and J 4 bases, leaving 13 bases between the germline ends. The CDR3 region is CSVLRQGADTQYF. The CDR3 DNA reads TGCAGCGTTCTAAGGCAGGGAGCAGATACGCAGTATTTT.

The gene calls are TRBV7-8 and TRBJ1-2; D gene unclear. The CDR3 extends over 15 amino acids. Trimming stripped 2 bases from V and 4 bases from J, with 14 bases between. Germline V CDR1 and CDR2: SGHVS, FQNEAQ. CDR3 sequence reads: CASSLRYPGRYGYTF. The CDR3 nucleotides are TGTGCCAGCAGCTTACGATACCCCGGACGCTATGGCTACACCTTC.

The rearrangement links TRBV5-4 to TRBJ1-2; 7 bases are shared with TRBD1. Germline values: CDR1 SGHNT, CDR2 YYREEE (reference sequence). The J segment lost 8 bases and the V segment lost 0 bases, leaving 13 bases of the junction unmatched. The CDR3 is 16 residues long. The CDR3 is CASSLDRGVGAEGYTF. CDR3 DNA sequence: TGTGCCAGCAGCTTGGACAGGGGTGTCGGGGCGGAGGGCTACACCTTC.

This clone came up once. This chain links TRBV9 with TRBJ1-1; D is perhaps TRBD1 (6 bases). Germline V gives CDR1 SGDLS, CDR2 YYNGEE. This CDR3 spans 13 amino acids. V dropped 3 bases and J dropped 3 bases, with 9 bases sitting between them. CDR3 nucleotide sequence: TGTGCCAGCAGCGCGAGACAGGACACTGAAGCTTTCTTT. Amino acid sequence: CASSARQDTEAFF.

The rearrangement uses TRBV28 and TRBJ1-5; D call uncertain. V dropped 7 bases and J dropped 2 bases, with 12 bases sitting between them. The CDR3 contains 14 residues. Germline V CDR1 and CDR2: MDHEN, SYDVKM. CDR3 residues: CASIPGTRNQPQHF. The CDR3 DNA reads TGTGCCAGCATTCCGGGAACCCGCAATCAGCCCCAGCATTTT.

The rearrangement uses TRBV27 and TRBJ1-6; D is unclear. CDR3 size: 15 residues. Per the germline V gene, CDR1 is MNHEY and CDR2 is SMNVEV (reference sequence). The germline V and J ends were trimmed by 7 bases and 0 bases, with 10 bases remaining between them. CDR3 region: CASTITNSYNSPLHF. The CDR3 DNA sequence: TGTGCCAGCACCATCACAAACTCCTATAATTCACCCCTCCACTTT.

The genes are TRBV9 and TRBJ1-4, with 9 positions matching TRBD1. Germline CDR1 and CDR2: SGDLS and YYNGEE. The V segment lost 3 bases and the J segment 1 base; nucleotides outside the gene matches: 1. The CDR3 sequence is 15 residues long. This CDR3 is CASSGGQGTNEKLFF. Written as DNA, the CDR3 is TGTGCCAGCAGCGGGGGACAGGGAACTAATGAAAAACTGTTTTTT.

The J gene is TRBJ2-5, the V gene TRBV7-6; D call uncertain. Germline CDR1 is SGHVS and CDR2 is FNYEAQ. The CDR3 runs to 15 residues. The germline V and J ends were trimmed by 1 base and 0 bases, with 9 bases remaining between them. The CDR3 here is CASSLGGGNQETQYF. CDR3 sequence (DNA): TGTGCCAGCAGCTTAGGAGGCGGAAACCAAGAGACCCAGTACTTC.

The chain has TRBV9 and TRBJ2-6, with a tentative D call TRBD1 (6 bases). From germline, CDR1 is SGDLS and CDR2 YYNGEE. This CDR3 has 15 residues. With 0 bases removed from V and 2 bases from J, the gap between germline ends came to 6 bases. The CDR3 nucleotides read TGTGCCAGCAGCGTAGCAGGGGCTGGGGCCAACGTCCTGACTTTC. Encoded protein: CASSVAGAGANVLTF.

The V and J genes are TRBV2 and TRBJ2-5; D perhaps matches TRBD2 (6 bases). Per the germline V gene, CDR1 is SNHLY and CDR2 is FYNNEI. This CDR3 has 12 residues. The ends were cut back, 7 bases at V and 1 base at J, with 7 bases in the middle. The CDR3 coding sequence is TGTGCCAGCACTAGCGTCCAAGAGACCCAGTACTTC. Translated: CASTSVQETQYF.

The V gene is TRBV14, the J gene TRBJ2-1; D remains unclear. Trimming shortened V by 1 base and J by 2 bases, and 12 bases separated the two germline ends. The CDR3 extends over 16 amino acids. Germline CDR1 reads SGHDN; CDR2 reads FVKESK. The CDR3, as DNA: TGTGCCAGCAGCCAAGGCGCCGTTAGTCCCTACAATGAGCAGTTCTTC. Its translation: CASSQGAVSPYNEQFF.

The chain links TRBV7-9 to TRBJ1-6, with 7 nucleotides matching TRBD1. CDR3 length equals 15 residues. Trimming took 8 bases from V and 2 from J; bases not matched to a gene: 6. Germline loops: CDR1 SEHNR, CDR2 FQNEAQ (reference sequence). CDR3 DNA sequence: TGTGCCAGCCAGAGACAGGGAACCTATAATTCACCCCTCCACTTT. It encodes CASQRQGTYNSPLHF.

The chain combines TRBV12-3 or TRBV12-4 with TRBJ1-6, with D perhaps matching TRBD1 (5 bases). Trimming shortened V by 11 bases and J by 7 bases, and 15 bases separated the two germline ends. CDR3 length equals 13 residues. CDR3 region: CASTARGNSPLHF. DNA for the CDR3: TGTGCCTCGACAGCCAGAGGAAATTCACCCCTCCACTTT.

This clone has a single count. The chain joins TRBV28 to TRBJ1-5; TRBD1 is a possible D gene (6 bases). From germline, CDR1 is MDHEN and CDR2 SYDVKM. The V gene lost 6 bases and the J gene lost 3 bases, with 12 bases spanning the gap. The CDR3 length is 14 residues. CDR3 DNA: TGTGCCAGCAGGGGGGGACATTTCAATCAGCCCCAGCATTTT. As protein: CASRGGHFNQPQHF.

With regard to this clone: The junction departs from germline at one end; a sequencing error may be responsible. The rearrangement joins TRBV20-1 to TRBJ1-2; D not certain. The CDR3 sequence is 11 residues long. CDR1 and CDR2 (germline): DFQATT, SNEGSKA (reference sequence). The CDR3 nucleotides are TGCAGTGCTAGATTCGGCTATAGCTACACCTTC. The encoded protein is CSARFGYSYTF.

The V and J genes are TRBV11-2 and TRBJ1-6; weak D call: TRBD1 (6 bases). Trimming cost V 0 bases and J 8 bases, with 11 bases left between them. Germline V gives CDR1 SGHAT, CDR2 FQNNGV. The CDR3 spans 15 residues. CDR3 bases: TGTGCCAGCAGCTTAGATCCTTACAGGGATTCACCCCTCCACTTT. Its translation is CASSLDPYRDSPLHF.

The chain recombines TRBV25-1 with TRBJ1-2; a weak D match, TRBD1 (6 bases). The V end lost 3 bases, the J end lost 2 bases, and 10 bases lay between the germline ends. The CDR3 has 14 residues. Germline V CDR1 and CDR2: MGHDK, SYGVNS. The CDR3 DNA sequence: TGTGCCAGCAGTGAGGGGGCTCAGAACTATGGCTACACCTTC. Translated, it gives CASSEGAQNYGYTF.

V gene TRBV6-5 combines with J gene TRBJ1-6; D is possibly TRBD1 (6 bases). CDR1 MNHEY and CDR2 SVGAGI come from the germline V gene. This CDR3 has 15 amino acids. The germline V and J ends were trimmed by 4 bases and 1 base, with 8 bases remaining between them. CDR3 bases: TGTGCCAGCAGTTGGGGGGCGTCCTATAATTCACCCCTCCACTTT. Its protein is CASSWGASYNSPLHF.

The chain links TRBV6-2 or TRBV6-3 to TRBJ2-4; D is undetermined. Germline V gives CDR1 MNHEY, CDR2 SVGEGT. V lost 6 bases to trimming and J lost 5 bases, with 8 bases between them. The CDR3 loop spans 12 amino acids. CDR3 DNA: TGTGCCAGCAGCCGGAGTCAAAACATTCAGTACTTC. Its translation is CASSRSQNIQYF.

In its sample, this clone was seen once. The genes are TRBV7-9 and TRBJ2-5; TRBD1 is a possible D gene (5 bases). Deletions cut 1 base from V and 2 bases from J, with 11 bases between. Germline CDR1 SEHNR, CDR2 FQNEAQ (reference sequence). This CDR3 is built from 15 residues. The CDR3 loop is CASSLGTLGQETQYF. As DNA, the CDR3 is TGTGCCAGCAGCTTAGGGACATTGGGTCAAGAGACCCAGTACTTC.

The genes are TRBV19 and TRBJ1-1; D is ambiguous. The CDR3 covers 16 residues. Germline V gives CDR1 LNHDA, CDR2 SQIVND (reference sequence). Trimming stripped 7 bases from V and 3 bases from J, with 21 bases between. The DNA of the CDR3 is TGTGCCAGTATCCCCCAGGATGGGAGCTTCTACACTGAAGCTTTCTTT. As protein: CASIPQDGSFYTEAFF.

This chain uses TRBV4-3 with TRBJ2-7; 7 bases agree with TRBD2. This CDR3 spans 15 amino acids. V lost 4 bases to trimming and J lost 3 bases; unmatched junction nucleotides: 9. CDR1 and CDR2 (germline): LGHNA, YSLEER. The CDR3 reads CASSLTYTGGYEQYF. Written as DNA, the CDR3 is TGCGCCAGCAGCCTAACTTACACGGGGGGCTACGAGCAGTACTTC.

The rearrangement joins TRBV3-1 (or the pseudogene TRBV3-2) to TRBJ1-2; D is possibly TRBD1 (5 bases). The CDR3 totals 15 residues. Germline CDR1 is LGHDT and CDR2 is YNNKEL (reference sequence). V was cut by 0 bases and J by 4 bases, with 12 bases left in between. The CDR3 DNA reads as TGTGCCAGCAGCCAAGATTGGGGCAGTCCCTATGGCTACACCTTC. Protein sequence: CASSQDWGSPYGYTF.

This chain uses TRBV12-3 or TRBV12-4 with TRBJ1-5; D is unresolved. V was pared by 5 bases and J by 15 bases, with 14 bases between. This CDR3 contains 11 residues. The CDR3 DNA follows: TGTGCCAGCAGTACCGATGGGGTCCGGCATTTT. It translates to CASSTDGVRHF.